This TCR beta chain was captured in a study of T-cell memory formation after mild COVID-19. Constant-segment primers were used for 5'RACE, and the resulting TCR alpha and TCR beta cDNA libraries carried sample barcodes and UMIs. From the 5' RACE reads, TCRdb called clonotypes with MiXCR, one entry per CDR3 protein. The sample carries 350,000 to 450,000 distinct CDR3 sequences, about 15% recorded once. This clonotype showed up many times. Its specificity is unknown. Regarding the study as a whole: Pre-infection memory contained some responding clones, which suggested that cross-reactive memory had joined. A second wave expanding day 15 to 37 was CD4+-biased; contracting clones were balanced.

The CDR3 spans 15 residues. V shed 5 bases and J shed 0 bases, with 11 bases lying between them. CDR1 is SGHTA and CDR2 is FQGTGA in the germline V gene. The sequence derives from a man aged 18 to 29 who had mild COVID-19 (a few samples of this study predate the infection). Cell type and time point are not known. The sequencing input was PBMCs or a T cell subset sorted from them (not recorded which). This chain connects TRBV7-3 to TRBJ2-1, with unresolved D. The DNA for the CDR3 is TGTGCCAGCAGCCCCACCGGACCCTCCTACAATGAGCAGTTCTTC. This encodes CASSPTGPSYNEQFF. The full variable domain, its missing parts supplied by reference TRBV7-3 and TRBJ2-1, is GAGVSQTPSNKVTEKGKYVELRCDPISGHTALYWYRQSLGQGPEFLIYFQGTGAADDSGLPNDRFFAVRPEGSVSTLKIQRTERGDSAVYLCASSPTGPSYNEQFFGPGTRLTVL.